What follows are 32 T cell receptor beta chains derived from one specimen sequenced in a study of cytomegalovirus exposure and HLA in healthy donors. The PCR made use of 60 Vbeta and 13 Jbeta primers. Profiling relied on immunoSEQ multiplex PCR, and the TCRdb table lists in-frame clones only, not all of them. The sample lists about 98,000 clones, roughly 76% occurring once. The sample was PBMCs. The receptor source for this set is a man aged 50 to 60 in good health and CMV-seronegative.

The chain joins TRBV5-4 to TRBJ2-7; a possible D gene is TRBD2 (7 bases). The CDR3 runs to 16 residues. The germline V gene encodes CDR1 SGHNT and CDR2 YYREEE (reference sequence). Trimming took 0 bases from V and 2 from J, leaving 15 bases between them. This CDR3 is CASSLAGGQYAYEQYF. CDR3 bases: TGTGCCAGCAGCTTGGCCGGGGGGCAGTACGCCTACGAGCAGTACTTC.

The V and J genes are TRBV6-6 and TRBJ2-7, with a possible D match to TRBD2 (7 bases). Germline V gene lookup returns CDR1 MNHNY and CDR2 SVGAGI (reference sequence). V shed 4 bases and J shed 4 bases, with 11 bases lying between them. CDR3 length: 13 residues. CDR3 in DNA: TGTGCCAGCAGTTCAAGGGGGGGTTACGAGCAGTACTTC. This codes for CASSSRGGYEQYF.

This clone turned up a few times. CDR3 region: CASSQVGTAYQPQHF. CDR3 coding DNA: TGCGCCAGCAGCCAAGTCGGGACAGCTTATCAGCCCCAGCATTTT. V usage is TRBV4-1 and J usage is TRBJ1-5; 7 bases align to TRBD1. The CDR3 has 15 amino acids. Germline CDR1 is MGHRA and CDR2 is YSYEKL. Germline trimming cut 1 base from V and 5 bases from J; bases unmatched to any gene: 5.

This chain uses TRBV5-1 with TRBJ1-1, with 8 bases matching TRBD1. Looked up from germline, CDR1 is SGHRS and CDR2 is YFSETQ. V shed 2 bases, J shed 0 bases, and the junction held 0 bases outside the gene matches. The CDR3 spans 14 residues. CDR3 nucleotides: TGCGCCAGCAGCTTACAGGGGGTGAACACTGAAGCTTTCTTT. Protein product: CASSLQGVNTEAFF.

This clone was seen just once. The chain joins TRBV11-2 to TRBJ2-2; 15 bases map to TRBD2. J gave up 5 bases and V 5 bases, and 6 bases lay outside the gene matches. The V gene's germline CDR1 is SGHAT and CDR2 FQNNGV. The CDR3 covers 17 residues. The CDR3, as DNA: TGTGCCAGCAGCCCTGGGACTAGCGGGGGGAAAACCGGGGAGCTGTTTTTT. Protein product: CASSPGTSGGKTGELFF.

V and J are TRBV28 and TRBJ2-5, with D perhaps matching TRBD2 (5 bases). The J call may be wrong; the DNA end is better matched by TRBJ2-7. The length of the CDR3 is 16 residues. The V gene's germline CDR1 is MDHEN and CDR2 SYDVKM. CDR3 DNA: TGTGCCAGCAGCACCCCCGGGCGAGGGCAGCCCTACGAGCAGTACTTC. Translating it yields CASSTPGRGQPYEQYF.

V and J are TRBV9 and TRBJ2-7; TRBD1 matches at 11 bases. Looked up from germline, CDR1 is SGDLS and CDR2 is YYNGEE. This CDR3 comprises 15 residues. With V trimmed by 2 bases and J by 4 bases, 5 bases remained unmatched. The CDR3 sequence: CASSVAGTGGYEQYF. The CDR3 DNA sequence: TGTGCCAGCAGCGTCGCCGGGACAGGGGGTTACGAGCAGTACTTC.

The gene calls are TRBV9 and TRBJ2-5, with 8 bases identical to TRBD1. CDR1 and CDR2 from the germline V gene are SGDLS and YYNGEE. This CDR3 is built from 15 residues. Losses at the gene ends were 6 bases for V and 3 bases for J; bases not matched to a gene: 10. In DNA form, the CDR3 reads TGTGCCAGCACCCCGGGACAGGCTAAAGAAGAGACCCAGTACTTC. It yields the protein CASTPGQAKEETQYF.

V is TRBV5-1 and J is TRBJ2-3; 14 bases line up with TRBD2. The germline V gene has CDR1 SGHRS and CDR2 YFSETQ. The V and J ends lost 2 bases and 6 bases, in that order; junction bases with no gene match: 8. The CDR3 is made up of 17 amino acids. The CDR3 DNA is TGCGCCAGCAGCTTTGGGACTAGCGGGAGTTTGGCGGATACGCAGTATTTT. It is translated as CASSFGTSGSLADTQYF. Using reference TRBV5-1 and TRBJ2-3 for the parts outside the CDR3, the full variable domain is KAGVTQTPRYLIKTRGQQVTLSCSPISGHRSVSWYQQTPGQGLQFLFEYFSETQRNKGNFPGRFSGRQFSNSRSEMNVSTLELGDSALYLCASSFGTSGSLADTQYFGPGTRLTVL.

This chain links TRBV9 with TRBJ2-3; D may be TRBD2 (6 bases). The CDR3 is 13 amino acids. CDR1 and CDR2 from the germline V gene are SGDLS and YYNGEE. V lost 3 bases, J lost 9 bases, and 14 bases lay in between. CDR3 nucleotide sequence: TGTGCCAGCAGCGCCACGGGGGTGATGACGCAGTATTTT. It is translated as CASSATGVMTQYF.

The chain couples TRBV2 to TRBJ1-2, with a possible D match to TRBD1 (6 bases). Deletions cut 6 bases from V and 1 base from J, with 9 bases between. Germline CDR1 reads SNHLY; CDR2 reads FYNNEI. CDR3 size: 13 residues. CDR3 region: CASSVDSNYGYTF. The CDR3 DNA sequence: TGTGCCAGCAGCGTGGACAGTAACTATGGCTACACCTTC.

This clone was recorded once. The chain links TRBV19 to TRBJ2-1; TRBD1 aligns across 10 bases. There are 16 residues in the CDR3. The germline V gene has CDR1 LNHDA and CDR2 SQIVND (reference sequence). The V gene end was trimmed by 6 bases and the J gene end by 2 bases; junction bases not matched to a gene: 7. The CDR3 reads CASSKLTGGPYNEQFF. CDR3 in DNA: TGTGCCAGTAGCAAACTGACAGGGGGCCCCTACAATGAGCAGTTCTTC.

This chain joins TRBV18 and TRBJ2-7, with 13 bases identical to TRBD2. This CDR3 has 14 amino acids. V shed 5 bases, J shed 7 bases, and the junction held 5 bases outside the gene matches. Germline CDR1 KGHSH, CDR2 LQKENI. CDR3 in amino acids: CASSTSGGAREQYF. The CDR3, as DNA: TGTGCCAGCTCAACTAGCGGGGGGGCGCGAGAGCAGTACTTC.

This clone was observed once. The chain combines TRBV29-1 with TRBJ1-1, with D unresolved. There are 13 residues in the CDR3. Trimming left V 2 bases short and J 0 bases short, with 7 bases between. Germline loops: CDR1 SQVTM, CDR2 ANQGSEA. The CDR3 DNA sequence: TGCAGCGTTGAAAATCCAGTGAACACTGAAGCTTTCTTT. Translated, it gives CSVENPVNTEAFF. Filled out from reference TRBV29-1 and TRBJ1-1, the complete variable domain reads SAVISQKPSRDICQRGTSLTIQCQVDSQVTMMFWYRQQPGQSLTLIATANQGSEATYESGFVIDKFPISRPNLTFSTLTVSNMSPEDSSIYLCSVENPVNTEAFFGQGTRLTVV.

Details on this clone: A read error may account for a junction end that differs from germline. This sequence joins TRBV7-7 and TRBJ1-6; D remains ambiguous. Germline lookup yields CDR1 SSHAT and CDR2 FNYEAQ (reference sequence). The CDR3 is 13 amino acids. DNA for the CDR3: TGTGCTAGCAGCTCGCGTCCCGGTTCACCCCTCCACTTT. Amino acid sequence: CASSSRPGSPLHF.

CDR3 region: CASREGLDYGYTF. CDR3 bases: TGTGCCAGCAGAGAGGGATTAGACTATGGCTACACCTTC. V and J are TRBV6-5 and TRBJ1-2; no clear D gene. Germline CDR1 is MNHEY and CDR2 is SVGAGI. V was shortened by 6 bases and J by 3 bases, with 11 bases between the two germline ends. The CDR3 contains 13 residues.

A few counts support this clone. The rearrangement uses TRBV30 and TRBJ2-3; 11 nucleotides align to TRBD2. J gave up 2 bases and V 1 base, and 2 bases lay outside the gene matches. Germline V gene sequence: CDR1 GTSNPN, CDR2 SVGIG (reference sequence). The CDR3 sequence is 15 residues long. The DNA for the CDR3 is TGTGCCTGGAGTGAACTAGCGGGGGTCACAGATACGCAGTATTTT. Its translation is CAWSELAGVTDTQYF.

The V call is TRBV6-4, the J call TRBJ2-1; TRBD2 matches 13 bases. The V segment lost 4 bases and the J segment 2 bases; nucleotides outside the gene matches: 5. The CDR3 is 17 residues long. CDR1 and CDR2 (germline): MRHNA, SNTAGT. This CDR3 reads CASSARLAGGAYNEQFF. CDR3 bases: TGTGCCAGCAGTGCACGACTAGCGGGGGGTGCCTACAATGAGCAGTTCTTC.

This chain connects TRBV11-2 to TRBJ2-5; D perhaps matches TRBD2 (7 bases). V gave up 4 bases and J gave up 3 bases, with 15 bases separating them. The CDR3 has 15 amino acids. Germline V gene lookup returns CDR1 SGHAT and CDR2 FQNNGV. In DNA, the CDR3 is TGTGCCAGCAGCTCCCTTAGGGGGAGGGAAGAGACCCAGTACTTC. Its translation is CASSSLRGREETQYF.

This clone was counted between two and nine times. CDR3 in amino acids: CASSLSLAGGLSYNEQFF. In DNA form, the CDR3 reads TGTGCCAGCAGCTTATCACTAGCGGGGGGGCTGTCCTACAATGAGCAGTTCTTC. This chain connects TRBV7-9 to TRBJ2-1, with TRBD2 identical over 13 bases. Looked up from germline, CDR1 is SEHNR and CDR2 is FQNEAQ (reference sequence). J lost 1 base, V lost 2 bases, and 5 bases had no gene match. The CDR3 runs 18 residues.

The table lists this clone with a few counts. This rearrangement joins TRBV19 to TRBJ2-1; 7 bases agree with TRBD2. The CDR3 extends over 13 amino acids. CDR1 is LNHDA, CDR2 SQIVND, per germline (reference sequence). Unmatched junction bases numbered 6, after V lost 4 bases and J lost 9 bases. CDR3 bases: TGTGCCAGTAGTAAAGAGGGAGGGCTTGAGCAGTTCTTC. It encodes CASSKEGGLEQFF.

J is TRBJ1-1 and V is TRBV7-2; no reliable D call. This CDR3 is built from 13 residues. Trimming stripped 3 bases from V and 3 bases from J, with 8 bases between. Germline V gene lookup returns CDR1 SGHTA and CDR2 FQGNSA. The CDR3: CASSFYMYTEAFF. DNA of the CDR3: TGTGCCAGCAGCTTTTATATGTACACTGAAGCTTTCTTT.

This rearrangement joins TRBV28 to TRBJ1-4; 8 bases align to TRBD1. Germline V lookup: CDR1 MDHEN, CDR2 SYDVKM. J lost 5 bases, V lost 5 bases, and 4 bases had no gene match. CDR3 size: 14 residues. In DNA form, the CDR3 reads TGTGCCAGCAGTAGGGACAGGAGAAATGAAAAACTGTTTTTT. It codes for CASSRDRRNEKLFF.

V is TRBV2 and J is TRBJ1-5; weak D call: TRBD1 (5 bases). CDR1 and CDR2 (germline): SNHLY, FYNNEI. The germline V and J ends were trimmed by 7 bases and 5 bases, with 12 bases remaining between them. CDR3 size: 13 residues. CDR3 sequence reads: CASNGDSYQPQHF. The CDR3 region has the DNA TGTGCCAGCAACGGCGACAGCTATCAGCCCCAGCATTTT.

The V gene is TRBV9, the J gene TRBJ2-5; 14 positions match TRBD2. Germline assignment: CDR1 SGDLS and CDR2 YYNGEE. V was pared by 4 bases and J by 4 bases, with 6 bases of the junction left unmatched. This CDR3 region has 16 residues. The CDR3 reads CASSTLGTSGRETQYF. CDR3 DNA: TGTGCCAGCAGCACCCTTGGGACTAGCGGGAGAGAGACCCAGTACTTC.

This clone showed up just a few times. This chain joins TRBV27 and TRBJ1-2, with TRBD1 matching over 8 bases. CDR3 length: 16 amino acids. Germline V gene lookup returns CDR1 MNHEY and CDR2 SMNVEV (reference sequence). J lost 5 bases, V lost 0 bases, and 8 bases had no gene match. The CDR3 sequence is CASSLSGTGLQYGYTF. The CDR3 DNA follows: TGTGCCAGCAGTTTATCGGGGACAGGTCTTCAGTATGGCTACACCTTC.

Only one count was recorded for this clone. The J gene is TRBJ2-6, the V gene TRBV19; D is possibly TRBD2 (5 bases). Trimming took 4 bases from V and 0 from J, leaving 13 bases between them. From germline, CDR1 is LNHDA and CDR2 SQIVND (reference sequence). The CDR3 extends over 17 amino acids. CDR3: CASSSSDLSSGANVLTF. As DNA, the CDR3 is TGTGCCAGTAGTAGTAGCGACCTAAGCTCTGGGGCCAACGTCCTGACTTTC.

The V and J genes are TRBV19 and TRBJ2-7, with TRBD1 identical over 10 bases. Trimming at V came to 7 bases and at J to 5 bases, leaving 8 bases not matched to a gene. The CDR3 is made up of 14 amino acids. The V gene's germline CDR1 is LNHDA and CDR2 SQIVND (reference sequence). The CDR3 sequence is CASNQPGQGNEQYF. The DNA for the CDR3 is TGTGCCAGTAACCAACCGGGACAGGGGAACGAGCAGTACTTC.

The chain carries TRBV27 and TRBJ2-7; TRBD2 matches at 9 bases. This CDR3 has 16 amino acids. The ends lost 0 bases at V and 3 bases at J; junction bases unmatched: 6. Germline lookup yields CDR1 MNHEY and CDR2 SMNVEV (reference sequence). CDR3 sequence: CASSLSSGSGFYEQYF. The CDR3 DNA sequence: TGTGCCAGCAGTTTATCTAGCGGGAGTGGGTTCTACGAGCAGTACTTC.

The gene calls are TRBV27 and TRBJ1-5, with D tentatively TRBD1 (6 bases). V gave up 5 bases and J gave up 1 base, with 15 bases separating them. This CDR3 is built from 16 residues. Looked up from germline, CDR1 is MNHEY and CDR2 is SMNVEV (reference sequence). CDR3 bases: TGTGCCAGCAGTCCCTCGACAGGTTCCAGCAATCAGCCCCAGCATTTT. Amino acid sequence: CASSPSTGSSNQPQHF.

The chain joins TRBV5-4 to TRBJ2-2; TRBD2 matches 12 bases. J lost 4 bases, V lost 2 bases, and 3 bases had no gene match. The CDR3 sequence is 16 residues long. Looked up from germline, CDR1 is SGHNT and CDR2 is YYREEE (reference sequence). The CDR3 DNA follows: TGTGCCAGCAGCTTCGGACTAGCGGGGAGCACCGGGGAGCTGTTTTTT. This codes for CASSFGLAGSTGELFF.

V usage is TRBV4-1 and J usage is TRBJ1-4; D gene uncertain. The CDR3 totals 12 residues. Trimming took 3 bases from V and 8 from J, leaving 7 bases between them. CDR1 MGHRA and CDR2 YSYEKL come from the germline V gene. The CDR3 loop is CASSHPQEKLFF. CDR3 nucleotide sequence: TGCGCCAGCAGCCATCCCCAGGAAAAACTGTTTTTT.